Listed below are T cell receptor beta chains from one sample, sequenced in a study of T cells after yellow fever vaccination. MiXCR was run by TCRdb on the 5' RACE reads, yielding one entry per CDR3 protein. The table lists approximately 120,000 distinct CDR3 sequences, over 12% of them singletons. This specimen consisted of CD8+ T cells sorted from PBMCs, obtained 5 days after the yellow fever booster vaccination. Receptors originate from a man between 18 and 29 years old who received the YFV17D yellow fever vaccine. Both conserved end residues are part of each CDR3. The D gene is left open where the match is weak. A row's size may be missing; if present it is once, few, many or a size class.

d_gene	v_gene	abundance	j_gene	CDR3nt	CDR3aa
.	TRBV7-8	many	TRBJ2-7	TGTGCCAGCAGCTTCGGGAGCTCCTACGAGCAGTACTTC	CASSFGSSYEQYF
.	TRBV7-2	.	TRBJ2-5	TGTGCCAGCAGCTTAGAGGGGGGAGCGGGAACCCAGTACTTC	CASSLEGGAGTQYF
.	TRBV6-5	.	TRBJ2-7	TGTGCCAGCAGTTACGGGACAAGTCAGGAGTACGAGCAGTACTTC	CASSYGTSQEYEQYF
.	TRBV4-1	many	TRBJ2-1	TGCGCCAGCAGCCAAGCGGACAGCTCCTACAATGAGCAGTTCTTC	CASSQADSSYNEQFF
.	TRBV28	few	TRBJ1-5	TGTGCCAGCAGCCTCCGCACCCCGAATCAGCCCCAGCATTTT	CASSLRTPNQPQHF
.	TRBV29-1	.	TRBJ2-2	TGCAGCGTTGAAGGCTCCGGGGAGCTGTTTTTT	CSVEGSGELFF
.	TRBV7-9	.	TRBJ2-5	TGTGCCAGCAGCTCCCCTGGGTCCGCTGGGGAGACCCAGTACTTC	CASSSPGSAGETQYF
.	TRBV7-2	few	TRBJ2-7	TGTGCCAGCAGCTCGCTCGGCTCCTACGAGCAGTACTTC	CASSSLGSYEQYF
TRBD2	TRBV4-3	.	TRBJ2-1	TGCGCCAGCAGCCAAGTTGGGGGGGATGAGCAGTTCTTC	CASSQVGGDEQFF
.	TRBV6-5	few	TRBJ2-2	TGTGCCAGCAGCGGCTACAGGAACACCGGGGAGCTGTTTTTT	CASSGYRNTGELFF
.	TRBV12-3/TRBV12-4	.	TRBJ2-3	TGTGCCAGCAGTTTAGCTGGAGGGGGGAATACAGATACGCAGTATTTT	CASSLAGGGNTDTQYF
.	TRBV6-1	few	TRBJ1-1	TGTGCCAGCAGTGAAGCGCTTTTCGTACTAGCTGAAGCTTTCTTT	CASSEALFVLAEAFF
TRBD2	TRBV20-1	many	TRBJ2-5	TGCAGTGCTAGACTTCCCGGACTAGCGGGGGGGCCGGAGGAGACCCAGTACTTC	CSARLPGLAGGPEETQYF
TRBD1	TRBV3-1	many	TRBJ1-5	TGTGCCAGCAGTCTGACAGGGAATCAGCCCCAGCATTTT	CASSLTGNQPQHF
.	TRBV29-1	.	TRBJ2-2	TGCAGCGTAGCGGTGGCGAACACCGGGGAGCTGTTTTTT	CSVAVANTGELFF
TRBD2	TRBV7-3	many	TRBJ2-1	TGTGCCAGCAGCTATAGCGGGGGGGCACACAATGAGCAGTTCTTC	CASSYSGGAHNEQFF
TRBD2	TRBV29-1	.	TRBJ2-5	TGCAGCGTGCCCCTAGGAGGTAGCGGGGGGGTTCGTCAAGAGACCCAGTACTTC	CSVPLGGSGGVRQETQYF
TRBD1	TRBV20-1	.	TRBJ2-5	TGCAGTGCTAGAGATCCCCGGGACAGATGGGAGACCCAGTACTTC	CSARDPRDRWETQYF
.	TRBV20-1	.	TRBJ2-3	TGCAGTGCTAGAGCGTTAAGGGGGGGGGCAGATACGCAGTATTTT	CSARALRGGADTQYF
.	TRBV6-5	.	TRBJ1-5	TGTGCCAGCAGTTACTCTACTCTCCGCAATCAGCCCCAGCATTTT	CASSYSTLRNQPQHF
.	TRBV29-1	few	TRBJ2-5	TGCAGCGTTGAAACGCCCAGCGAGATCCAAGAGACCCAGTACTTC	CSVETPSEIQETQYF
.	TRBV7-2	.	TRBJ1-6	TGTGCCAGCACCCCGAGCGGACGGGGGAGGAGGGCCCTCCACTTT	CASTPSGRGRRALHF
.	TRBV9	.	TRBJ2-5	TGTGCCAGCAGCGCCACGAGGACGAAAGAGACCCAGTACTTC	CASSATRTKETQYF
.	TRBV9	.	TRBJ2-7	TGTGCCAGCAGCGTAGAGGACCGTCACTACGAGCAGTACTTC	CASSVEDRHYEQYF
.	TRBV14	.	TRBJ2-2	TGTGCCAGCAGCCAACAGAAGGCAGGGGAAGGTACCGGGGAGCTGTTTTTT	CASSQQKAGEGTGELFF
TRBD2	TRBV6-2/TRBV6-3	.	TRBJ2-1	TGTGCCAGCAGTTACGTAGCGGGGGGCCCCATCGAGCAGTTCTTC	CASSYVAGGPIEQFF
.	TRBV7-9	.	TRBJ2-2	TGTGCCAGCAGCTCTCCCCGAGCCGGGGAGCTGTTTTTT	CASSSPRAGELFF
TRBD2	TRBV4-1	few	TRBJ2-1	TGCGCCAGCAGCCACGACGCCGGGACTAGCAATGAGCAGTTCTTC	CASSHDAGTSNEQFF
TRBD1	TRBV9	.	TRBJ2-5	TGTGCCAGCAGCCCGTGGGACAGGGGGCCTTGGGAGACCCAGTACTTC	CASSPWDRGPWETQYF
.	TRBV4-3	.	TRBJ1-5	TGCGCCAGCAATAAGTTGGGACATTATCAGCCCCAGCATTTT	CASNKLGHYQPQHF